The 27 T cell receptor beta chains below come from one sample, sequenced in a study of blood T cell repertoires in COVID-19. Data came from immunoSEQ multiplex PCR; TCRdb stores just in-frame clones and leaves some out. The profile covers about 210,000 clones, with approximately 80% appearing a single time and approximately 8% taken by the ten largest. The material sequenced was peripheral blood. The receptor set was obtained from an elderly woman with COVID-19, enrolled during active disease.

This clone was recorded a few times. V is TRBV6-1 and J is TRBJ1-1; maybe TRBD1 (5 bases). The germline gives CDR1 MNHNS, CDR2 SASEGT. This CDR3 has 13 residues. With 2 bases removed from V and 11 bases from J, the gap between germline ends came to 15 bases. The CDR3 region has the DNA TGTGCCAGCAGTGAATCCCGCCCCTACAGGGCTTTCTTT. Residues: CASSESRPYRAFF.

CDR3 DNA: TGTGCCAGTAGTATAGAGGGCAGGGGGCGAGGAGGACCCACAGATACGCAGTATTTT. Translating gives CASSIEGRGRGGPTDTQYF. The rearrangement uses TRBV19 and TRBJ2-3; 8 nucleotides agree with TRBD1. Per germline, CDR1 LNHDA and CDR2 SQIVND (reference sequence). This CDR3 comprises 19 residues. Trimming took 0 bases from V and 2 from J; bases not matched to a gene: 13.

The CDR3 here is CASKGQGGEKLFF. The CDR3 DNA follows: TGCGCCAGCAAGGGACAGGGGGGTGAAAAACTGTTTTTT. V is TRBV5-1 and J is TRBJ1-4, with 11 bases matching TRBD1. V trimming: 6 bases; J trimming: 7 bases; junction bases outside the gene matches: 2. Germline-derived CDR1 and CDR2 are SGHRS and YFSETQ. The CDR3 has 13 residues.

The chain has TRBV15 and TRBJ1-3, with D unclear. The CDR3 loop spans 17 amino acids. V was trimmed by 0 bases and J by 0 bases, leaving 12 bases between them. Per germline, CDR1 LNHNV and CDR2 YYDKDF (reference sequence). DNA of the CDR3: TGTGCCACCAGCAGAGATCCGAGCGGCAGCTCTGGAAACACCATATATTTT. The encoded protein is CATSRDPSGSSGNTIYF.

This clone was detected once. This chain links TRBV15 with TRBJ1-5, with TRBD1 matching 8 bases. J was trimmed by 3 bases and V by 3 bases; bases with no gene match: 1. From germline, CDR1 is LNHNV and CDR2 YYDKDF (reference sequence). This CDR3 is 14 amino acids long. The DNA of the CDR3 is TGTGCCACCAGCAGGGACAGGGTCAATCAGCCCCAGCATTTT. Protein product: CATSRDRVNQPQHF. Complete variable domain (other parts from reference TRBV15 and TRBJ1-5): DAMVIQNPRYQVTQFGKPVTLSCSQTLNHNVMYWYQQKSSQAPKLLFHYYDKDFNNEADTPDNFQSRRPNTSFCFLDIRSPGLGDTAMYLCATSRDRVNQPQHFGDGTRLSIL.

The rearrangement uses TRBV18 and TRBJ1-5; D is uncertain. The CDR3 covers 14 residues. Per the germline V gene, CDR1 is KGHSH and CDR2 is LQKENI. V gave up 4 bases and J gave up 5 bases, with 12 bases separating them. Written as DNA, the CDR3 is TGTGCCAGCTCACGCGAGGGTTCAGATCAGCCCCAGCATTTT. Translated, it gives CASSREGSDQPQHF.

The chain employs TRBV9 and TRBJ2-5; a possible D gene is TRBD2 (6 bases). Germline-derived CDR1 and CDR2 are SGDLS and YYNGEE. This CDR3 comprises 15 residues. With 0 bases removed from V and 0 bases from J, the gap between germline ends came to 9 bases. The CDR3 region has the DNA TGTGCCAGCAGCGTAGGGGCGGGGAACCAAGAGACCCAGTACTTC. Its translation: CASSVGAGNQETQYF. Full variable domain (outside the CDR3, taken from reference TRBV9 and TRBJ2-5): DSGVTQTPKHLITATGQRVTLRCSPRSGDLSVYWYQQSLDQGLQFLIQYYNGEERAKGNILERFSAQQFPDLHSELNLSSLELGDSALYFCASSVGAGNQETQYFGPGTRLLVL.

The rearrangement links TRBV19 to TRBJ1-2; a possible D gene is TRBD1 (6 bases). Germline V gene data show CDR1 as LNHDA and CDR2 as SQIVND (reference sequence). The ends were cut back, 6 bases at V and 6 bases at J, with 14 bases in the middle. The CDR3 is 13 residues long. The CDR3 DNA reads TGTGCCAGTAGCCCCCCATCAGGGGATGGCTACACCTTC. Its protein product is CASSPPSGDGYTF.

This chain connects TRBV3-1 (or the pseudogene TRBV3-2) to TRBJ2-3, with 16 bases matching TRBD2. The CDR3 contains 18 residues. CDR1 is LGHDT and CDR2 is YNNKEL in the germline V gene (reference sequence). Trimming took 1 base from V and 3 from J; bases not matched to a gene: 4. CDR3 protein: CASSQGGTSGRVTDTQYF. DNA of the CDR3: TGTGCCAGCAGCCAAGGCGGGACTAGCGGGAGGGTGACAGATACGCAGTATTTT.

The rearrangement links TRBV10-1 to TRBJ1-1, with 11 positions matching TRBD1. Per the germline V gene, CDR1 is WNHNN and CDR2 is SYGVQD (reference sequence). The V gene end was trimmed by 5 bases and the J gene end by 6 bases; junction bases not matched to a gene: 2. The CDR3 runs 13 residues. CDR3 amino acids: CASSRDRGAEAFF. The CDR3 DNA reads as TGCGCCAGCAGTCGGGACAGGGGGGCTGAAGCTTTCTTT.

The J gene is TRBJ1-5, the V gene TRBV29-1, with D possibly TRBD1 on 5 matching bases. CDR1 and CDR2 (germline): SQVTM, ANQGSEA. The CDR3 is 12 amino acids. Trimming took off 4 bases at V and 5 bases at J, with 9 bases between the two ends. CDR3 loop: CSVGGLDQPQHF. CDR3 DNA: TGCAGCGTTGGGGGACTTGATCAGCCCCAGCATTTT.

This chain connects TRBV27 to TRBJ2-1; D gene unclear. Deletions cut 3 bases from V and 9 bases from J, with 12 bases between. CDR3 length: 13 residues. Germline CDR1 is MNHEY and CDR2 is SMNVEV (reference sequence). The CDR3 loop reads CASSFAWAAEQFF. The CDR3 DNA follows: TGTGCCAGCAGTTTCGCGTGGGCCGCTGAGCAGTTCTTC.

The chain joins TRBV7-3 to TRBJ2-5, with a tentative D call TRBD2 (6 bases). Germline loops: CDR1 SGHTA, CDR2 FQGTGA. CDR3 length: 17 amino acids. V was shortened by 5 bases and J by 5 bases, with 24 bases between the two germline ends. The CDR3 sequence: CASSATDAGPARETQYF. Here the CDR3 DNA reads TGTGCCAGCAGCGCAACCGACGCGGGGCCCGCCAGGGAGACCCAGTACTTC.

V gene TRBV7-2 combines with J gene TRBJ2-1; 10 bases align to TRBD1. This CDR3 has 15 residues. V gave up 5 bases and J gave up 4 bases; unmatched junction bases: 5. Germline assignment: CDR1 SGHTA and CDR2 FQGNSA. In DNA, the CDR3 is TGTGCCAGCAGCCTGGGACAGGGGCCGTACAATGAGCAGTTCTTC. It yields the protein CASSLGQGPYNEQFF.

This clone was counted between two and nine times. The CDR3 here is CALGGLAGSEQYF. The CDR3 region has the DNA TGTGCCTTGGGTGGGCTAGCGGGATCGGAGCAGTACTTC. The rearrangement joins TRBV28 to TRBJ2-7; TRBD2 aligns across 9 bases. With 11 bases clipped from V and 7 bases from J, the junction kept 12 bases outside the gene matches. Germline CDR1 reads MDHEN; CDR2 reads SYDVKM. This CDR3 has 13 amino acids.

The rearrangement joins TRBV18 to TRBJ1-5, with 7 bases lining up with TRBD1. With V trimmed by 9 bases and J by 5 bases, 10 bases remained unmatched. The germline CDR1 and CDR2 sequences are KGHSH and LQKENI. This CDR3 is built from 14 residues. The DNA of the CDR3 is TGTGCCAGTTCCGGTCAGGGGGACGATCAGCCCCAGCATTTT. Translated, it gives CASSGQGDDQPQHF.

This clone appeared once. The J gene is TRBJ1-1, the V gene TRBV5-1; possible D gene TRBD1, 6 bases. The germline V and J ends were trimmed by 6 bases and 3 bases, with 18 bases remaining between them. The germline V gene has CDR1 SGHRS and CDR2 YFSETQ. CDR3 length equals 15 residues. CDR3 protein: CASTGGAGLDTEAFF. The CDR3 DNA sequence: TGCGCCAGCACGGGGGGCGCTGGGTTGGACACTGAAGCTTTCTTT. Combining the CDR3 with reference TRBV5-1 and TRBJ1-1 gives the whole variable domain KAGVTQTPRYLIKTRGQQVTLSCSPISGHRSVSWYQQTPGQGLQFLFEYFSETQRNKGNFPGRFSGRQFSNSRSEMNVSTLELGDSALYLCASTGGAGLDTEAFFGQGTRLTVV.

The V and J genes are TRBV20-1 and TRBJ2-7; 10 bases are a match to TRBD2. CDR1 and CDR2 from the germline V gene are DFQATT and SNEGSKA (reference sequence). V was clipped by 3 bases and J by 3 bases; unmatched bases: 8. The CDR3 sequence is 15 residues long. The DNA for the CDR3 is TGCAGTGCTAGTCCGAGGACTAGCGGATTCTACGAGCAGTACTTC. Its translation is CSASPRTSGFYEQYF.

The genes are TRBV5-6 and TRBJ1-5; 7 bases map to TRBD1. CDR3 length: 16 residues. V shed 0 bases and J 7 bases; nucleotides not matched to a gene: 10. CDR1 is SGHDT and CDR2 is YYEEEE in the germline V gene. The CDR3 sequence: CASSLAAAGGGQPQHF. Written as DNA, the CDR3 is TGTGCCAGCAGCTTGGCTGCGGCAGGGGGAGGCCAGCCCCAGCATTTT. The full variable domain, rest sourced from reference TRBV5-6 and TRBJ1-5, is DAGVTQSPTHLIKTRGQQVTLRCSPKSGHDTVSWYQQALGQGPQFIFQYYEEEERQRGNFPDRFSGHQFPNYSSELNVNALLLGDSALYLCASSLAAAGGGQPQHFGDGTRLSIL.

The CDR3 bases are TGTGCCAGTGGGTACAGGGGGGGAAACACCATATATTTT. Encoded protein: CASGYRGGNTIYF. This rearrangement joins TRBV19 to TRBJ1-3; the match to TRBD1 covers 8 bases. The CDR3 loop spans 13 amino acids. Germline-derived CDR1 and CDR2 are LNHDA and SQIVND (reference sequence). The ends lost 8 bases at V and 4 bases at J; junction bases unmatched: 4. Full variable domain (missing parts from reference TRBV19 and TRBJ1-3): DGGITQSPKYLFRKEGQNVTLSCEQNLNHDAMYWYRQDPGQGLRLIYYSQIVNDFQKGDIAEGYSVSREKKESFPLTVTSAQKNPTAFYLCASGYRGGNTIYFGEGSWLTVV.

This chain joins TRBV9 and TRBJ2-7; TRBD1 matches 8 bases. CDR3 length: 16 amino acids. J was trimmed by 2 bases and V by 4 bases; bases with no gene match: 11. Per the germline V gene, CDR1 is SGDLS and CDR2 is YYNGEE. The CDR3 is CASSPEGTGITYEQYF. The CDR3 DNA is TGTGCCAGCAGCCCAGAAGGGACAGGTATTACCTACGAGCAGTACTTC. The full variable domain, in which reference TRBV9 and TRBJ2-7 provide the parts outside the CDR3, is DSGVTQTPKHLITATGQRVTLRCSPRSGDLSVYWYQQSLDQGLQFLIQYYNGEERAKGNILERFSAQQFPDLHSELNLSSLELGDSALYFCASSPEGTGITYEQYFGPGTRLTVT.

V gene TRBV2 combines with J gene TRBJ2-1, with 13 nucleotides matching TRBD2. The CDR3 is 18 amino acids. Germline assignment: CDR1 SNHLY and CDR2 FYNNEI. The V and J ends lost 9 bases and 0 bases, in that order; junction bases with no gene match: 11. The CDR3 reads CARHLTSGRALSYNEQFF. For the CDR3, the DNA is TGTGCCAGGCATCTTACTAGCGGGAGGGCCCTCTCCTACAATGAGCAGTTCTTC.

The CDR3 region has the DNA TGTGCCACCAGCAGGGACAGGGGGAACTATGGCTACACCTTC. Its protein is CATSRDRGNYGYTF. V and J are TRBV15 and TRBJ1-2; 10 nucleotides match TRBD1. Trimming cost V 3 bases and J 2 bases; bases outside gene matches: 0. The length of the CDR3 is 14 residues. Germline V gene data show CDR1 as LNHNV and CDR2 as YYDKDF (reference sequence).

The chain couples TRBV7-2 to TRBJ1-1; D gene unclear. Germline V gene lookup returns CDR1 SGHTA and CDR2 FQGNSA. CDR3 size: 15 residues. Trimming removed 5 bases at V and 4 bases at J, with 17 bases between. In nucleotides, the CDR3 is TGTGCCAGCAGCGAGATGGAGGGTCCGGGCACTGAAGCTTTCTTT. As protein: CASSEMEGPGTEAFF.

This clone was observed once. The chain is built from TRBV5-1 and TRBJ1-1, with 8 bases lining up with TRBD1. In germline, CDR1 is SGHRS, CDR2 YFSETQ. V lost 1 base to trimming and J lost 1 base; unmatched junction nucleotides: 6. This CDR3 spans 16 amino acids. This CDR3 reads CASSLTQGVANTEAFF. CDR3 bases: TGCGCCAGCAGCTTGACACAGGGGGTTGCGAACACTGAAGCTTTCTTT.

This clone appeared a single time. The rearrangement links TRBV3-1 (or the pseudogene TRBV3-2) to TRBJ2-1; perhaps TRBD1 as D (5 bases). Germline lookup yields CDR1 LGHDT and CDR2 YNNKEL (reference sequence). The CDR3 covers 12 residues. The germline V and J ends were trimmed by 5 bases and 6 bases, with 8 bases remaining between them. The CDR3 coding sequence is TGTGCCAGCAGCGCAAGGGGCAATGAGCAGTTCTTC. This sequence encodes CASSARGNEQFF.

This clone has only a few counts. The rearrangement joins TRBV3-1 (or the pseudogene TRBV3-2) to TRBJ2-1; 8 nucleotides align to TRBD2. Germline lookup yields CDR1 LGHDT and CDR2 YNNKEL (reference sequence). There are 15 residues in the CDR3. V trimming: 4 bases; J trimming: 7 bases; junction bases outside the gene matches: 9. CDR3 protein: CASSPRTSYTNEQFF. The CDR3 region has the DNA TGTGCCAGCAGCCCCCGGACTAGCTACACTAATGAGCAGTTCTTC.